What follows are 27 T cell receptor beta chains derived from one specimen sequenced in a study of T cells in Graves' hyperthyroidism and ophthalmopathy. TCR beta CDR3 regions were amplified from RNA. The study used the HTBI primer set for a first-round RT-PCR of the TCR CDR3. TCRdb independently ran MiXCR on the multiplex PCR reads; one entry per CDR3 protein. The sample yields more than 500,000 distinct CDR3 sequences, more than 15% seen once. The sequenced sample was blood. The receptor set was obtained from a woman in her thirties with Graves' ophthalmopathy.

V is TRBV6-1 and J is TRBJ2-7; no clear D gene. V lost 6 bases to trimming and J lost 2 bases, with 8 bases between them. CDR1 is MNHNS and CDR2 is SASEGT in the germline V gene. CDR3 length equals 12 residues. The CDR3 region is CASRNPPYEQYF. CDR3 bases: TGTGCCAGCAGAAACCCCCCCTACGAGCAGTACTTC.

About this clonotype: A much larger clone lies a single base off, so this may be a read error. The V gene is TRBV7-3, the J gene TRBJ2-7; 8 nucleotides match TRBD1. The length of the CDR3 is 13 residues. CDR1 and CDR2 from the germline V gene are SGHTA and FQGTGA. The CDR3 nucleotides are TGTGCCGGCAGCCTAGAAACAGGGGGTGAGCAGTACTTC. This encodes CAGSLETGGEQYF.

The table lists this clonotype with many counts. The V and J genes are TRBV15 and TRBJ2-5; 10 bases map to TRBD2. The CDR3 sequence is 16 residues long. The V gene's germline CDR1 is LNHNV and CDR2 YYDKDF (reference sequence). V lost 6 bases, J lost 5 bases, and 12 bases stayed unmatched. The CDR3 loop is CATRVGTSGMRETQYF. As DNA, the CDR3 is TGTGCCACCAGGGTAGGCACTAGCGGGATGAGGGAGACCCAGTACTTC.

The rearrangement joins TRBV5-1 to TRBJ2-1; 9 positions agree with TRBD1. This CDR3 comprises 17 residues. CDR1 and CDR2 from the germline V gene are SGHRS and YFSETQ. The V gene end was trimmed by 3 bases and the J gene end by 0 bases; junction bases not matched to a gene: 7. CDR3 coding DNA: TGCGCCAGCAGCTCCACAGGGGGCCTAAGCTCCTACAATGAGCAGTTCTTC. Protein: CASSSTGGLSSYNEQFF.

The V gene is TRBV24-1, the J gene TRBJ2-1, with D unresolved. This CDR3 has 15 amino acids. The V end lost 9 bases, the J end lost 0 bases, and 14 bases lay between the germline ends. Germline-derived CDR1 and CDR2 are KGHDR and SFDVKD. CDR3 coding DNA: TGTGCCACCGGGAAGGGTCGAGGCTCCTACAATGAGCAGTTCTTC. It codes for CATGKGRGSYNEQFF.

A note on this clonotype: A much larger clone differs by one base, so this may be a read error. The V call is TRBV11-3, the J call TRBJ1-2; TRBD1 aligns across 7 bases. Losses at the gene ends were 5 bases for V and 4 bases for J; bases not matched to a gene: 4. The germline gives CDR1 SGHNT, CDR2 YENEEA. This CDR3 is built from 13 residues. The CDR3 protein is CASSPTGTYGYTF. DNA for the CDR3: TGTGCCAGCAGCCCGACAGGGACCTATGGCTACACCTTC.

The chain carries TRBV20-1 and TRBJ2-2; 8 bases align to TRBD2. The CDR3 length is 15 residues. Trimming took 3 bases from V and 6 from J; bases not matched to a gene: 9. The V gene's germline CDR1 is DFQATT and CDR2 SNEGSKA (reference sequence). The CDR3 spells CSASARSGGAGELFF. The CDR3 region has the DNA TGCAGTGCTAGCGCCAGGTCGGGGGGGGCCGGGGAGCTGTTTTTT.

A remark on this clonotype: This may be a read error: a much more frequent sequence differs by one nucleotide. The conserved final phenylalanine or tryptophan is absent from the CDR3, which likely points to a read error. The chain joins TRBV5-1 to TRBJ2-3, with TRBD2 as a possible D gene (5 bases). Trimming removed 2 bases from V and 2 bases from J, with 9 bases in between. CDR3 size: 14 residues. CDR1 SGHRS and CDR2 YFSETQ come from the germline V gene. The CDR3 coding sequence is TGCGCCAGCAGCTTAGCGGAGATCACAGATACGCAGTATCTT. Its protein is CASSLAEITDTQYL.

The sample holds many counts of this clonotype. This chain connects TRBV4-1 to TRBJ1-2; possible D gene TRBD1, 5 bases. The CDR3 runs to 14 residues. Trimming cost V 3 bases and J 8 bases, with 16 bases left between them. CDR1 and CDR2 (germline): MGHRA, YSYEKL. The CDR3, as DNA: TGCGCCAGCAGCCAGGAGGGACTGTGGTCCGGCTACACCTTC. Its translation is CASSQEGLWSGYTF.

This clonotype was counted many times. The V call is TRBV6-1, the J call TRBJ2-7; TRBD2 aligns across 7 bases. J was trimmed by 2 bases and V by 6 bases; bases with no gene match: 1. CDR1 and CDR2 from the germline V gene are MNHNS and SASEGT. The CDR3 has 12 residues. Here the CDR3 DNA reads TGTGCCAGCAGAAGCGGGACCTACGAGCAGTACTTC. Residues: CASRSGTYEQYF.

The genes are TRBV6-2 or TRBV6-3 and TRBJ2-5; the D is unclear. The CDR3 is 12 amino acids. Germline loops: CDR1 MNHEY, CDR2 SVGEGT. V dropped 5 bases and J dropped 5 bases, with 9 bases sitting between them. CDR3 nucleotide sequence: TGTGCCAGCAGTAGGAGCTCCGAGACCCAGTACTTC. Translation: CASSRSSETQYF.

This clonotype was counted ten times or more. V usage is TRBV27 and J usage is TRBJ1-5; TRBD1 agrees at 7 bases. CDR1 MNHEY and CDR2 SMNVEV come from the germline V gene (reference sequence). The CDR3 contains 16 residues. V gave up 2 bases and J gave up 1 base; unmatched junction bases: 5. In nucleotides, the CDR3 is TGTGCCAGCAGTTTACATCCGACAGGGAGCAATCAGCCCCAGCATTTT. Translated: CASSLHPTGSNQPQHF.

This clonotype was seen many times. The chain has TRBV7-2 and TRBJ2-5, with 7 bases identical to TRBD2. The CDR3 extends over 15 amino acids. Germline V gene data show CDR1 as SGHTA and CDR2 as FQGNSA. With V trimmed by 4 bases and J by 3 bases, 8 bases remained unmatched. In DNA, the CDR3 is TGTGCCAGCAGCTGGCGGGGGAGTAGGGAAGAGACCCAGTACTTC. Its translation is CASSWRGSREETQYF. The full variable domain, in which reference TRBV7-2 and TRBJ2-5 provide the parts outside the CDR3, is GAGVSQSPSNKVTEKGKDVELRCDPISGHTALYWYRQSLGQGLEFLIYFQGNSAPDKSGLPSDRFSAERTGGSVSTLTIQRTQQEDSAVYLCASSWRGSREETQYFGPGTRLLVL.

On this clonotype: One base away lies a much larger clone, so this may be a sequencing read error. The rearrangement joins TRBV5-1 to TRBJ2-5, with a weak D call TRBD2 (5 bases). V was shortened by 4 bases and J by 0 bases, with 16 bases between the two germline ends. This CDR3 contains 16 residues. The V gene's germline CDR1 is SGHRS and CDR2 YFSETQ. The CDR3, as DNA: TGCGCCAGCAGCGCTGTGAGAGGGAAACACCAAGAGACCCAGTACTTC. This translates into CASSAVRGKHQETQYF.

The sample holds many counts of this clonotype. This chain joins TRBV4-3 and TRBJ2-1; perhaps TRBD2 as D (6 bases). In germline, CDR1 is LGHNA, CDR2 YSLEER. V lost 0 bases, J lost 8 bases, and 8 bases lay in between. CDR3 length: 13 residues. Here the CDR3 DNA reads TGCGCCAGCAGCCAAGATCGCGGGGATGAGCAGTTCTTC. Translation gives CASSQDRGDEQFF.

This clonotype was seen repeatedly, ten times or more. This rearrangement joins TRBV13 to TRBJ2-7; D ambiguous. The CDR3 runs to 12 residues. Germline V gives CDR1 PRHDT, CDR2 FYEKMQ (reference sequence). V lost 5 bases, J lost 6 bases, and 11 bases lay in between. The CDR3 nucleotides are TGTGCCAGCAGCCCCGCCAAGGGCGAGCAGTACTTC. Amino acid sequence: CASSPAKGEQYF.

This rearrangement joins TRBV19 to TRBJ2-1; D tentatively reads TRBD1 or TRBD2 (6 bases each). CDR1 is LNHDA and CDR2 is SQIVND in the germline V gene (reference sequence). The CDR3 has 18 amino acids. With 5 bases removed from V and 5 bases from J, the gap between germline ends came to 25 bases. The DNA for the CDR3 is TGTGCCAGTAGTCCCGTGCGCAGGGGACTCATGCGGGACAATGAGCAGTTCTTC. Its translation: CASSPVRRGLMRDNEQFF.

The table lists this clonotype with many counts. The rearrangement uses TRBV5-1 and TRBJ2-7; 7 nucleotides line up with TRBD2. This CDR3 spans 14 amino acids. J gave up 6 bases and V 5 bases, and 11 bases lay outside the gene matches. Germline CDR1 is SGHRS and CDR2 is YFSETQ. As DNA, the CDR3 is TGCGCCAGCAGAAGGGAGCGGGGAACATTCGAGCAGTACTTC. Translated: CASRRERGTFEQYF.

In its sample, this clonotype was seen many times. The chain uses TRBV20-1 and TRBJ1-1; 7 bases match TRBD1. J was trimmed by 5 bases and V by 3 bases; bases with no gene match: 9. Germline V lookup: CDR1 DFQATT, CDR2 SNEGSKA (reference sequence). The length of the CDR3 is 14 residues. For the CDR3, the DNA is TGCAGTGCTAGGCAAGAAGGGACAGAGACTGAAGCTTTCTTT. Translated: CSARQEGTETEAFF.

The CDR3 DNA reads as TGCGCCAGCAGTGGTCAGAATAGTTTGGTCACTGAAGCTTTCTTT. Its translation: CASSGQNSLVTEAFF. This chain connects TRBV5-1 to TRBJ1-1; D is unresolved. Trimming took off 5 bases at V and 4 bases at J, with 18 bases between the two ends. Germline values: CDR1 SGHRS, CDR2 YFSETQ. This CDR3 comprises 15 residues.

This clonotype showed up many times. The CDR3 spells CASSQLEAASGSFFYNEQFF. The CDR3 DNA reads TGTGCCAGCAGTCAACTAGAGGCGGCTAGCGGGAGCTTTTTCTACAATGAGCAGTTCTTC. The chain links TRBV7-8 to TRBJ2-1; 10 positions match TRBD2. The CDR3 is made up of 20 amino acids. The V gene's germline CDR1 is SGHVS and CDR2 FQNEAQ. Unmatched junction bases numbered 20, after V lost 6 bases and J lost 3 bases.

This clonotype was seen many times. The CDR3 sequence: CSARDGTSGTAGELFF. In DNA form, the CDR3 reads TGCAGTGCTAGAGATGGGACTAGCGGGACCGCCGGGGAGCTGTTTTTT. This chain links TRBV20-1 with TRBJ2-2; 13 nucleotides match TRBD2. The CDR3 extends over 16 amino acids. Germline values: CDR1 DFQATT, CDR2 SNEGSKA (reference sequence). The J segment lost 6 bases and the V segment lost 0 bases, leaving 4 bases of the junction unmatched.

The gene calls are TRBV6-5 and TRBJ2-7, with 14 bases fitting TRBD2. CDR3 length: 15 amino acids. With 2 bases clipped from V and 5 bases from J, the junction kept 2 bases outside the gene matches. Germline CDR1 and CDR2: MNHEY and SVGAGI. CDR3 coding DNA: TGTGCCAGCAGTTACGCGGGACTAGCGGGAGACGAGCAGTACTTC. It yields the protein CASSYAGLAGDEQYF.

This clonotype has ten or more counts. The chain joins TRBV6-2 or TRBV6-3 to TRBJ1-1; D is unresolved. Per germline, CDR1 MNHEY and CDR2 SVGEGT. Between the trimmed V and J ends, which lost 3 bases and 3 bases, there was a span of 5 bases. This CDR3 is built from 12 residues. This CDR3 reads CASSYMDTEAFF. The CDR3 DNA is TGTGCCAGCAGTTATATGGACACTGAAGCTTTCTTT.

This clonotype was observed at least ten times. Here the CDR3 reads CASSLDPVGNEQFF. Written as DNA, the CDR3 is TGTGCCAGCAGCTTAGACCCAGTGGGGAATGAGCAGTTCTTC. This chain joins TRBV11-3 and TRBJ2-1; no clear D gene. Between the trimmed V and J ends, which lost 0 bases and 7 bases, there was a span of 10 bases. This CDR3 region has 14 residues. Germline CDR1 is SGHNT and CDR2 is YENEEA.

This clonotype was observed at least ten times. This chain links TRBV27 with TRBJ2-7; possibly TRBD1 for D (6 bases). CDR1 MNHEY and CDR2 SMNVEV come from the germline V gene (reference sequence). Trimming stripped 3 bases from V and 3 bases from J, with 9 bases between. The CDR3 contains 13 residues. The CDR3 DNA reads as TGTGCCAGCAGTTTCCAACAGGGCTACGAGCAGTACTTC. Protein sequence: CASSFQQGYEQYF.

This clonotype was counted ten times or more. The V gene is TRBV11-3, the J gene TRBJ2-7, with unresolved D. From germline, CDR1 is SGHNT and CDR2 YENEEA. V was shortened by 6 bases and J by 1 base, with 10 bases between the two germline ends. CDR3 length: 13 amino acids. The DNA for the CDR3 is TGTGCCAGCAGGTCCAGTGAGTCCTACGAGCAGTACTTC. Protein product: CASRSSESYEQYF.